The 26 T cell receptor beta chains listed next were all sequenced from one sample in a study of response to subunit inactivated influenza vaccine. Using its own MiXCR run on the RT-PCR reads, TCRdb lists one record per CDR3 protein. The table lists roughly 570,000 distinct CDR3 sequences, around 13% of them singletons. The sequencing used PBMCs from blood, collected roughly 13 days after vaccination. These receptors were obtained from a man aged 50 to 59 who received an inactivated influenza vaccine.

In DNA, the CDR3 is TGTGCCAGCAGCTTAGATGCTACTTCCTCAGATACGCAGTATTTT. This encodes CASSLDATSSDTQYF. The rearrangement links TRBV7-9 to TRBJ2-3; D gene ambiguous. Germline V gene sequence: CDR1 SEHNR, CDR2 FQNEAQ (reference sequence). CDR3 length: 15 residues. Trimming removed 1 base from V and 4 bases from J, with 12 bases in between. The whole variable domain, filled in from reference TRBV7-9 and TRBJ2-3, reads DTGVSQNPRHKITKRGQNVTFRCDPISEHNRLYWYRQTLGQGPEFLTYFQNEAQLEKSRLLSDRFSAERPKGSFSTLEIQRTEQGDSAMYLCASSLDATSSDTQYFGPGTRLTVL.

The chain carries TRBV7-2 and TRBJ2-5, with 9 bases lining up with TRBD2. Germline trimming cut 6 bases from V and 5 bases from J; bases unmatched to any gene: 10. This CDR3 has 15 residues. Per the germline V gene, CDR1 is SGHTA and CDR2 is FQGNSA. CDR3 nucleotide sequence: TGTGCCAGCAGTAAACAAGCGGGAGGAGGGGAGACCCAGTACTTC. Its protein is CASSKQAGGGETQYF.

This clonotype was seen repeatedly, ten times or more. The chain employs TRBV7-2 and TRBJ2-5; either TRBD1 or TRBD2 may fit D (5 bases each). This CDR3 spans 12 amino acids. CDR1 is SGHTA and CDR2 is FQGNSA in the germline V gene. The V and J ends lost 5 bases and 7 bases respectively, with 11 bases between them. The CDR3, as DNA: TGTGCCAGCAGCCCCGTGAGGGGGACCCAGTACTTC. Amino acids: CASSPVRGTQYF.

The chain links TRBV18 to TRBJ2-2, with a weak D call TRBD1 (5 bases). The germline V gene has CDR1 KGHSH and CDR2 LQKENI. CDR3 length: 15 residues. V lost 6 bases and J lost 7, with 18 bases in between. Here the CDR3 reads CASSPGYQPFGELFF. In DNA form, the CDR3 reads TGTGCCAGCTCTCCAGGGTACCAGCCTTTCGGGGAGCTGTTTTTT.

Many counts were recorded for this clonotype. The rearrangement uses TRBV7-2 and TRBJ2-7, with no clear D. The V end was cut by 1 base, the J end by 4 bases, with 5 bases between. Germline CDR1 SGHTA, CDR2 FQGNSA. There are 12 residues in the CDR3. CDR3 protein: CASSLVLYEQYF. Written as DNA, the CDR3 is TGTGCCAGCAGCTTAGTTCTGTACGAGCAGTACTTC.

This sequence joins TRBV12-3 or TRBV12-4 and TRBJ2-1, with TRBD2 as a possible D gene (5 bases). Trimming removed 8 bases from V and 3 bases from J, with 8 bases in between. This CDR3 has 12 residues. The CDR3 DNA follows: TGTGCCAGCTGCCGGGGCTACAATGAGCAGTTCTTC. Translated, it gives CASCRGYNEQFF.

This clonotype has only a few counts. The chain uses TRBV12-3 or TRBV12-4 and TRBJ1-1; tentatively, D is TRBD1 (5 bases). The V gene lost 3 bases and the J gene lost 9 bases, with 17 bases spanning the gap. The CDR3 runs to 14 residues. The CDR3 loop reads CASSLSGGLRQAFF. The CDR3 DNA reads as TGTGCCAGCAGTTTGTCGGGGGGGTTGAGGCAAGCTTTCTTT.

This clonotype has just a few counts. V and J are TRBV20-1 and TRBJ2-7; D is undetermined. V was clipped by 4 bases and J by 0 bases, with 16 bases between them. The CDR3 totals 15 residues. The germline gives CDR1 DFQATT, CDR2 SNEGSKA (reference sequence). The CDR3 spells CSATARGSHSYEQYF. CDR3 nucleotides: TGCAGTGCTACCGCGCGCGGATCACACTCCTACGAGCAGTACTTC.

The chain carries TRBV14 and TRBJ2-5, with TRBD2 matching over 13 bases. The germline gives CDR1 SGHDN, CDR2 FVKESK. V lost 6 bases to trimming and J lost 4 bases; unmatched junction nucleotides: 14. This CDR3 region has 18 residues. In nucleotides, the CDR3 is TGTGCCAGCAGTCAAAACGGACTAGCGGGAGTGGGAGGAGAGACCCAGTACTTC. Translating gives CASSQNGLAGVGGETQYF.

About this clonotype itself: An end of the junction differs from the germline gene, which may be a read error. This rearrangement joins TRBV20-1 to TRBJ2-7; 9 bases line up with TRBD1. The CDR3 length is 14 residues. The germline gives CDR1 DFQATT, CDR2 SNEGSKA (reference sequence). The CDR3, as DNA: TGCAGTGCTCATTCCGGGACAGGGCGCTACGAGCACTACTTC. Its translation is CSAHSGTGRYEHYF.

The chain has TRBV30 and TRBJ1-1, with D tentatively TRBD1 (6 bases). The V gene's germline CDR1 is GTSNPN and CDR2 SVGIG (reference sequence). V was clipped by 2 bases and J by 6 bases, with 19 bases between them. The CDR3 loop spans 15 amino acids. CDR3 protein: CAWSPPGHRLAEAFF. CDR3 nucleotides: TGTGCCTGGAGTCCTCCGGGACACAGGTTGGCTGAAGCTTTCTTT.

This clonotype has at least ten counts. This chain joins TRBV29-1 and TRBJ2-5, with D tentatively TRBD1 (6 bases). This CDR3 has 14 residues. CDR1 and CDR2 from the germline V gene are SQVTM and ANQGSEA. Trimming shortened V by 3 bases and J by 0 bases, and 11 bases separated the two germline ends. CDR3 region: CSVEDRRYQETQYF. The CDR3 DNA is TGCAGCGTTGAGGACAGACGGTACCAAGAGACCCAGTACTTC.

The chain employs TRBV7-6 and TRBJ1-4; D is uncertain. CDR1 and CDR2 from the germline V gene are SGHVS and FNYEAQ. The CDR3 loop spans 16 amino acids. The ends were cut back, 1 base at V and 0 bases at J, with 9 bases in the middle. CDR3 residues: CASSLEAQPTNEKLFF. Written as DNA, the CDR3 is TGTGCCAGCAGCTTAGAGGCACAACCAACTAATGAAAAACTGTTTTTT.

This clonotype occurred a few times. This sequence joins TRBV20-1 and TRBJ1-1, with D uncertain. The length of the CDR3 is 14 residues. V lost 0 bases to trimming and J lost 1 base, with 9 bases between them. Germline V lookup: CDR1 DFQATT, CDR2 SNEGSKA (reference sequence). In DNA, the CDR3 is TGCAGTGCTAGAGATCTGAGGAGGAACACTGAAGCTTTCTTT. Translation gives CSARDLRRNTEAFF.

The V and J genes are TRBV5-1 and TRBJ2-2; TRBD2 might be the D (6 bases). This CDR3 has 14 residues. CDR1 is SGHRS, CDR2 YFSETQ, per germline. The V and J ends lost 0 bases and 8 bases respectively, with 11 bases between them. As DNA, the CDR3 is TGCGCCAGCAGCTTGGTGTCGCGGGGTGGGGAGCTGTTTTTT. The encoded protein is CASSLVSRGGELFF.

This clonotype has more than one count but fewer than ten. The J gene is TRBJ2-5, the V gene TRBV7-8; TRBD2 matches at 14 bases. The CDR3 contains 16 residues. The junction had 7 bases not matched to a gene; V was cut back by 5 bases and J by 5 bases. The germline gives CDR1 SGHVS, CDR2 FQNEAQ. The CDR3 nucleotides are TGTGCCAGCAGCATCGGGACTAGCGGGGGTGGGGAGACCCAGTACTTC. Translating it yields CASSIGTSGGGETQYF.

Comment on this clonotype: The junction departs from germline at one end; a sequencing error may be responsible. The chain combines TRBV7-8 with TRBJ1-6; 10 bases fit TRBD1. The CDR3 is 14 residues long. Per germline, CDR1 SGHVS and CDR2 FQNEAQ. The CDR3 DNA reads TGTGCCAGCAGCTCCCGACCAGGACAGGGGGTCTTTTTTTTT. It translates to CASSSRPGQGVFFF.

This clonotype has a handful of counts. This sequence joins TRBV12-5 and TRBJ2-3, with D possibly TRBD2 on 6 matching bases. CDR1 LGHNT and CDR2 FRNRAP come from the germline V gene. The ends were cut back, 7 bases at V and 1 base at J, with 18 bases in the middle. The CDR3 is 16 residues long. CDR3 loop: CASAPGVSSGTDTQYF. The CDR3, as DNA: TGTGCTAGTGCCCCTGGGGTGTCTAGCGGCACAGATACGCAGTATTTT.

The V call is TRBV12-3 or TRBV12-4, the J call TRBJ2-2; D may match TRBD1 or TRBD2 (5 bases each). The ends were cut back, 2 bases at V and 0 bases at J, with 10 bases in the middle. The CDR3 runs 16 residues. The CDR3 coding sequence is TGTGCCAGCAGTTTACAGGGAGTCGCGAACACCGGGGAGCTGTTTTTT. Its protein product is CASSLQGVANTGELFF.

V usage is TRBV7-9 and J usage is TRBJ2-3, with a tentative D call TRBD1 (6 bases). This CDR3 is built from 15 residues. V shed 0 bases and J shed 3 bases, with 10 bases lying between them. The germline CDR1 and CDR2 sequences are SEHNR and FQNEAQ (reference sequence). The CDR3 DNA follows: TGTGCCAGCAGCTTAGCAACAGGGATAACAGATACGCAGTATTTT. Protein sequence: CASSLATGITDTQYF.

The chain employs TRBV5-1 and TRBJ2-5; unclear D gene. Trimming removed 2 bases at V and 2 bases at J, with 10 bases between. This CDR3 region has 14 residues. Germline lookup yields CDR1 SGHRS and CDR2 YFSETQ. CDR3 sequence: CASSFGQRQETQYF. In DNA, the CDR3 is TGCGCCAGCAGCTTTGGTCAAAGACAAGAGACCCAGTACTTC.

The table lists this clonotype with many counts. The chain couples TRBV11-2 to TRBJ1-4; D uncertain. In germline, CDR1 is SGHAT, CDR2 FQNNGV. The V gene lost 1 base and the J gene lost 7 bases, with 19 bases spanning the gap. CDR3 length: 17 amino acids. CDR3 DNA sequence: TGTGCCAGCAGCTTAGTATCCGGGCCAAAAGGGAGTGAAAAACTGTTTTTT. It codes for CASSLVSGPKGSEKLFF.

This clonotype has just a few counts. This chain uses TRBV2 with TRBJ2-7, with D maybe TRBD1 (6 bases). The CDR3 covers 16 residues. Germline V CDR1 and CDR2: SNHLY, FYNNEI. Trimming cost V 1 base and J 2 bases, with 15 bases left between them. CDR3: CASSEGKTGLTYEQYF. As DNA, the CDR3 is TGTGCCAGCAGTGAAGGGAAAACAGGGTTAACCTACGAGCAGTACTTC.

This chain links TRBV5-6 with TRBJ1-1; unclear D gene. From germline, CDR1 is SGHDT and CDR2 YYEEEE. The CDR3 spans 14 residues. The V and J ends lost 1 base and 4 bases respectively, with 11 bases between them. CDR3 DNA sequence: TGTGCCAGCAGCTTGAGTATAGGGTCCACTGAAGCTTTCTTT. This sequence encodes CASSLSIGSTEAFF.

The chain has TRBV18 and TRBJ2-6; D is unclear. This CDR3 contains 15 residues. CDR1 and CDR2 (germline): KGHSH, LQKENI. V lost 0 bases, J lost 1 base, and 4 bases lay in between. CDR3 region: CASSPPRSGANVLTF. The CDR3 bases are TGTGCCAGCTCACCACCTAGGTCTGGGGCCAACGTCCTGACTTTC.

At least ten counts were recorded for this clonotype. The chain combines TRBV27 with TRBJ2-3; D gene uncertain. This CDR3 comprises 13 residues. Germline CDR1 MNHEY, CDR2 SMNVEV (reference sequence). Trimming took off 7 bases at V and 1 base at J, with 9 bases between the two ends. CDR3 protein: CASNRAGTDTQYF. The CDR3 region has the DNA TGTGCCAGCAATAGGGCGGGCACAGATACGCAGTATTTT.